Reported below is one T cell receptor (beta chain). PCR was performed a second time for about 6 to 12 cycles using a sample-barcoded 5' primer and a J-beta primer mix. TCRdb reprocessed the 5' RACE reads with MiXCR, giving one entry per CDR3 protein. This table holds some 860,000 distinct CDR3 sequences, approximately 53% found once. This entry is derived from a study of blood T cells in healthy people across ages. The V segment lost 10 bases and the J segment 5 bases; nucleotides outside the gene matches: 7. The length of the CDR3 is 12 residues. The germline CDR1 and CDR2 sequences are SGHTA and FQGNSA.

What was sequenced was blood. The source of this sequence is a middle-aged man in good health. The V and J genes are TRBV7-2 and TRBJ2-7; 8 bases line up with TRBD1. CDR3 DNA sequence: TGTGCCACCCTTGGACAGGGTGACGAGCAGTACTTC. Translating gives CATLGQGDEQYF.